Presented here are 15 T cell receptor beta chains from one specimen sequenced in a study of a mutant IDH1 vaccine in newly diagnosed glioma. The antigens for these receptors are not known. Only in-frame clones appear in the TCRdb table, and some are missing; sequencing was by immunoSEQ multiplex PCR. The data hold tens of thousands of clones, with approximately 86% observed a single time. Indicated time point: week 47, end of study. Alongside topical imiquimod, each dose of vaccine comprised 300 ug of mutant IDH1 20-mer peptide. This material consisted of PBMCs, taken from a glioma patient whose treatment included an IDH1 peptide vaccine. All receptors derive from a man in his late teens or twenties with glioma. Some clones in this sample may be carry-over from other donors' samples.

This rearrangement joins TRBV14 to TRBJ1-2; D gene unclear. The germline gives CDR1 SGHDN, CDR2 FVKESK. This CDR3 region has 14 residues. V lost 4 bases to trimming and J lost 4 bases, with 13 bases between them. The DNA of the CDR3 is TGTGCCAGCAGCCGGTCTCAGAACTTCTATGGCTACACCTTC. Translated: CASSRSQNFYGYTF.

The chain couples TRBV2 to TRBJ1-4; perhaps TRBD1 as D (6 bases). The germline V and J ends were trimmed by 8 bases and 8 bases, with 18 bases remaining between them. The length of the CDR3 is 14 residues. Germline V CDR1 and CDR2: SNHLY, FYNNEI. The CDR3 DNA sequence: TGTGCCAGCGTGAGGCAGGGGTTGGAGGAAAAACTGTTTTTT. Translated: CASVRQGLEEKLFF.

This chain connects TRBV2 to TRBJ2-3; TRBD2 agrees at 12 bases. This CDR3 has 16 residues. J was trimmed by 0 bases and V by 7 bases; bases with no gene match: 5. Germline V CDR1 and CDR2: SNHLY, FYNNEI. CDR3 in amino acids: CASTSGTSGSTDTQYF. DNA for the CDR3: TGTGCCAGCACTTCCGGGACTAGCGGGAGCACAGATACGCAGTATTTT.

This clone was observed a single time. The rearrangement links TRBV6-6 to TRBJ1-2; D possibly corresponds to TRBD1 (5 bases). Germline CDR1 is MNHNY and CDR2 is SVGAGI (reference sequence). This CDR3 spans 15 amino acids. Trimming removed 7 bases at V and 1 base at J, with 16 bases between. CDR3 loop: CASTLTGGGNYGYTF. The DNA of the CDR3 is TGTGCCAGCACTTTGACCGGGGGAGGTAACTATGGCTACACCTTC.

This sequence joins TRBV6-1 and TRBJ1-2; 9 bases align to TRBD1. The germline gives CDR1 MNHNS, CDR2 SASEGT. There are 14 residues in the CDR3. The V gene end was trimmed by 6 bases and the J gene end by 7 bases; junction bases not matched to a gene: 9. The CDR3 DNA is TGTGCCAGCAGGGTAACCGGGACAGGGACTGGCTACACCTTC. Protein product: CASRVTGTGTGYTF.

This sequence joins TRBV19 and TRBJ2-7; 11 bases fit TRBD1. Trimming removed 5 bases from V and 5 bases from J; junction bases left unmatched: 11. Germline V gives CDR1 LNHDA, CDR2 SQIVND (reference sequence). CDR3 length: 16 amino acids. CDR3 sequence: CASSVLWTGGRNEQYF. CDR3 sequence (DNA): TGTGCCAGTAGTGTTCTCTGGACAGGGGGCAGAAACGAGCAGTACTTC.

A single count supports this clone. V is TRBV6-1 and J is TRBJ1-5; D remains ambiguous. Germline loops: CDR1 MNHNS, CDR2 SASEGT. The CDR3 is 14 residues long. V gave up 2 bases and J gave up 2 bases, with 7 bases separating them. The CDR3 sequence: CASSESLGNQPQHF. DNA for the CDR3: TGTGCCAGCAGTGAAAGTCTTGGCAATCAGCCCCAGCATTTT.

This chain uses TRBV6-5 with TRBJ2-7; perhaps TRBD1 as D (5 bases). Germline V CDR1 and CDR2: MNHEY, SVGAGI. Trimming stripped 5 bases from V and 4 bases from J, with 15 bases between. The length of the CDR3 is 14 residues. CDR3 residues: CASSKGLRGYEQYF. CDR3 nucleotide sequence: TGTGCCAGCAGTAAGGGGCTTAGGGGTTACGAGCAGTACTTC.

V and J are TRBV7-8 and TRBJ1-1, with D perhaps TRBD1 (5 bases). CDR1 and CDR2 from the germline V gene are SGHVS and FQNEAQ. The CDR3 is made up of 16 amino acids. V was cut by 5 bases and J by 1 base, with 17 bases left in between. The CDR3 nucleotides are TGTGCCAGCAGCCGACATGGGGCAGCCCCGAACACTGAAGCTTTCTTT. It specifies CASSRHGAAPNTEAFF.

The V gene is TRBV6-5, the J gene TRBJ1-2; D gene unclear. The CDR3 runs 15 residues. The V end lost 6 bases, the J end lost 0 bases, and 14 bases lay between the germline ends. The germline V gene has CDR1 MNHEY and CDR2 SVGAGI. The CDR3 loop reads CASSSPQVANYGYTF. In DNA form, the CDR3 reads TGTGCCAGCAGCTCCCCTCAAGTAGCTAACTATGGCTACACCTTC.

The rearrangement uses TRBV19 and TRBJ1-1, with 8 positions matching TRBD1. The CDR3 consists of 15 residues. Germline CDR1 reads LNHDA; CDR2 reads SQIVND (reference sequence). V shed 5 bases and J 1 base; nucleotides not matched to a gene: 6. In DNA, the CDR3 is TGTGCCAGTAGTTCCCGGACAGGGAAGAACACTGAAGCTTTCTTT. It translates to CASSSRTGKNTEAFF. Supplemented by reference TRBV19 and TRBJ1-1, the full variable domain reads DGGITQSPKYLFRKEGQNVTLSCEQNLNHDAMYWYRQDPGQGLRLIYYSQIVNDFQKGDIAEGYSVSREKKESFPLTVTSAQKNPTAFYLCASSSRTGKNTEAFFGQGTRLTVV.

CDR3 residues: CASSPPRISYEQYF. In DNA form, the CDR3 reads TGTGCCAGCAGCCCGCCCCGGATTTCCTACGAGCAGTACTTC. This chain joins TRBV5-5 and TRBJ2-7; D gene unclear. The germline CDR1 and CDR2 sequences are SGHKS and YYEKEE (reference sequence). V was shortened by 4 bases and J by 1 base, with 12 bases between the two germline ends. The CDR3 has 14 residues. Variable domain in full (rest from reference TRBV5-5 and TRBJ2-7): DAGVTQSPTHLIKTRGQQVTLRCSPISGHKSVSWYQQVLGQGPQFIFQYYEKEERGRGNFPDRFSARQFPNYSSELNVNALLLGDSALYLCASSPPRISYEQYFGPGTRLTVT.

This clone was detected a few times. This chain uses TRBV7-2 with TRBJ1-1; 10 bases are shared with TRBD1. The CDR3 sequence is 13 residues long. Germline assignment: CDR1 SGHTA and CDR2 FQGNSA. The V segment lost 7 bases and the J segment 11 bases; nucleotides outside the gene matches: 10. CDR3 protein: CASTIGQGEGAFF. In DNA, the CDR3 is TGTGCCAGCACCATCGGACAGGGGGAGGGGGCTTTCTTT.

The CDR3 DNA sequence: TGCGCCAGCAGCCTTACTTTGGCCGGCGCCGGAAACACCATATATTTT. It specifies CASSLTLAGAGNTIYF. The chain combines TRBV4-1 with TRBJ1-3; no clear D gene. The CDR3 contains 16 residues. V was trimmed by 4 bases and J by 4 bases, leaving 17 bases between them. Per germline, CDR1 MGHRA and CDR2 YSYEKL.

The CDR3 loop reads CASSLLSGGTYEQYF. CDR3 nucleotides: TGTGCCAGCAGCCTCCTATCAGGGGGAACGTACGAGCAGTACTTC. The chain combines TRBV7-6 with TRBJ2-7; the match to TRBD1 covers 7 bases. Losses at the gene ends were 5 bases for V and 4 bases for J; bases not matched to a gene: 11. Germline V gene sequence: CDR1 SGHVS, CDR2 FNYEAQ. CDR3 length: 15 amino acids.